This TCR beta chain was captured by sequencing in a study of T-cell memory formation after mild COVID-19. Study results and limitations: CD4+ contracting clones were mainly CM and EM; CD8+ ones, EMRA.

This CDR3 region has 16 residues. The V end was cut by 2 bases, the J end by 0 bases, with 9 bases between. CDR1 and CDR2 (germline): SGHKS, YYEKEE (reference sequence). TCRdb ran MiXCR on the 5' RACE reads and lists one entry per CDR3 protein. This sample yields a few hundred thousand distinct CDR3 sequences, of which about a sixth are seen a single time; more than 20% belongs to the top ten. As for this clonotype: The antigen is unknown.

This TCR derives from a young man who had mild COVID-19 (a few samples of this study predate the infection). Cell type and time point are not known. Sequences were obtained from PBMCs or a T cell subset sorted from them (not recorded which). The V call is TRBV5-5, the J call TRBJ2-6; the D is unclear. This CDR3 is CASSFGRSSGANVLTF. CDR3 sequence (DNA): TGTGCCAGCAGCTTTGGCAGGAGCTCTGGGGCCAACGTCCTGACTTTC.